Each of the 21 T cell receptor beta chains below was sequenced from the same sample in a study of monozygotic twins with cystic fibrosis. This table comes from immunoSEQ multiplex PCR, and its TCRdb copy is limited to in-frame clones, with some not included. Of 30,000 to 35,000 clones listed, just over 95% are singletons. The sample consisted of blood. All receptors come from a girl aged 2-9 years with cystic fibrosis.

This chain uses TRBV5-4 with TRBJ2-7, with D perhaps matching TRBD1 or TRBD2 (6 bases each). Trimming stripped 1 base from V and 7 bases from J, with 12 bases between. Germline lookup yields CDR1 SGHNT and CDR2 YYREEE (reference sequence). The CDR3 consists of 13 residues. Here the CDR3 reads CASSLLGGGEQYF. DNA of the CDR3: TGTGCCAGCAGCTTGTTAGGGGGAGGAGAGCAGTACTTC.

This clone was found once. This sequence joins TRBV19 and TRBJ1-4; D gene uncertain. V was cut by 7 bases and J by 0 bases, with 12 bases left in between. Per the germline V gene, CDR1 is LNHDA and CDR2 is SQIVND (reference sequence). This CDR3 has 15 residues. The CDR3 coding sequence is TGTGCCAGTACGAGCGAGGTTGCAACTAATGAAAAACTGTTTTTT. It encodes CASTSEVATNEKLFF.

The chain has TRBV2 and TRBJ2-5; tentatively, D is TRBD2 (5 bases). V was cut by 6 bases and J by 5 bases, with 13 bases left in between. CDR3 size: 13 residues. Germline CDR1 and CDR2: SNHLY and FYNNEI. As DNA, the CDR3 is TGTGCCAGCAGCTGGACTTACGGGGAGACCCAGTACTTC. Protein product: CASSWTYGETQYF.

The J gene is TRBJ1-2, the V gene TRBV19; 7 bases agree with TRBD1. CDR3 length equals 16 residues. Germline trimming cut 5 bases from V and 4 bases from J; bases unmatched to any gene: 13. Germline V gives CDR1 LNHDA, CDR2 SQIVND (reference sequence). CDR3: CASSGGTAKGSYGYTF. The CDR3 DNA reads as TGTGCCAGTAGTGGCGGGACAGCCAAAGGTAGCTATGGCTACACCTTC.

This chain joins TRBV14 and TRBJ1-2, with no clear D. This CDR3 has 17 residues. The V gene's germline CDR1 is SGHDN and CDR2 FVKESK. V lost 2 bases, J lost 0 bases, and 16 bases lay in between. CDR3 sequence: CASSQKGRARPNYGYTF. CDR3 sequence (DNA): TGTGCCAGCAGCCAAAAGGGCCGAGCCCGCCCTAACTATGGCTACACCTTC.

The chain carries TRBV6-1 and TRBJ1-5; weak D call: TRBD1 (5 bases). Trimming stripped 1 base from V and 1 base from J, with 11 bases between. This CDR3 contains 16 residues. Germline V gene data show CDR1 as MNHNS and CDR2 as SASEGT. The CDR3 nucleotides read TGTGCCAGCAGTGAAGGCCCAGGGTCGAGCAATCAGCCCCAGCATTTT. It is translated as CASSEGPGSSNQPQHF.

The chain employs TRBV29-1 and TRBJ1-1; 8 bases map to TRBD1. CDR1 and CDR2 (germline): SQVTM, ANQGSEA. The CDR3 is 14 amino acids. V shed 8 bases, J shed 5 bases, and the junction held 13 bases outside the gene matches. Here the CDR3 reads CSSTLGQGRTEAFF. CDR3 nucleotide sequence: TGCAGCTCAACTCTAGGACAGGGTCGAACTGAAGCTTTCTTT.

This chain connects TRBV29-1 to TRBJ1-2; 11 bases map to TRBD1. The CDR3 runs 18 residues. The germline gives CDR1 SQVTM, CDR2 ANQGSEA. V was pared by 5 bases and J by 5 bases, with 19 bases of the junction left unmatched. CDR3 sequence reads: CSVPPTGTGGFGRYGYTF. CDR3 bases: TGCAGCGTTCCCCCCACCGGGACAGGGGGTTTCGGGCGATATGGCTACACCTTC.

V is TRBV5-6 and J is TRBJ1-4; TRBD1 is a possible D gene (5 bases). The ends were cut back, 5 bases at V and 5 bases at J, with 16 bases in the middle. Germline CDR1 SGHDT, CDR2 YYEEEE. This CDR3 comprises 15 residues. The CDR3 protein is CASSPRGGLNEKLFF. CDR3 DNA: TGTGCCAGCAGTCCGCGGGGGGGTCTGAATGAAAAACTGTTTTTT.

The chain uses TRBV9 and TRBJ2-2, with D possibly TRBD1 on 5 matching bases. The CDR3 is made up of 16 amino acids. V lost 0 bases and J 0 bases, leaving 9 bases between the germline ends. Germline CDR1 is SGDLS and CDR2 is YYNGEE. CDR3 coding DNA: TGTGCCAGCAGCGTAGCAGCCAGGGCGAACACCGGGGAGCTGTTTTTT. Amino acid sequence: CASSVAARANTGELFF.

The chain carries TRBV30 and TRBJ2-2, with unresolved D. The CDR3 totals 13 residues. Germline V gene data show CDR1 as GTSNPN and CDR2 as SVGIG (reference sequence). V gave up 0 bases and J gave up 6 bases, with 8 bases separating them. The CDR3 sequence: CAWSVRRPGELFF. In DNA, the CDR3 is TGTGCCTGGAGTGTACGTCGTCCCGGGGAGCTGTTTTTT.

This chain uses TRBV18 with TRBJ1-1; 7 bases map to TRBD1. Germline V gives CDR1 KGHSH, CDR2 LQKENI. With V trimmed by 5 bases and J by 4 bases, 10 bases remained unmatched. This CDR3 has 15 residues. CDR3 sequence: CASSSSTGQITEAFF. In DNA, the CDR3 is TGTGCCAGCTCATCCTCGACAGGGCAAATCACTGAAGCTTTCTTT.

CDR3 coding DNA: TGTGCCACCATAAGGCAGGGCACCGGGGAGCTGTTTTTT. It is translated as CATIRQGTGELFF. The genes are TRBV15 and TRBJ2-2, with TRBD1 as a possible D gene (5 bases). The germline CDR1 and CDR2 sequences are LNHNV and YYDKDF (reference sequence). This CDR3 has 13 residues. Trimming took off 7 bases at V and 4 bases at J, with 10 bases between the two ends. Full variable domain (rest looked up from reference TRBV15 and TRBJ2-2): DAMVIQNPRYQVTQFGKPVTLSCSQTLNHNVMYWYQQKSSQAPKLLFHYYDKDFNNEADTPDNFQSRRPNTSFCFLDIRSPGLGDTAMYLCATIRQGTGELFFGEGSRLTVL.

The rearrangement uses TRBV7-9 and TRBJ1-2; D uncertain. From germline, CDR1 is SEHNR and CDR2 FQNEAQ (reference sequence). CDR3 length: 13 amino acids. V dropped 5 bases and J dropped 8 bases, with 15 bases sitting between them. The CDR3 reads CASSPDGRAGYTF. The CDR3, as DNA: TGTGCCAGCAGCCCCGACGGTCGTGCCGGCTACACCTTC.

The chain combines TRBV30 with TRBJ1-2; TRBD1 might be the D (6 bases). V dropped 2 bases and J dropped 4 bases, with 29 bases sitting between them. CDR1 is GTSNPN, CDR2 SVGIG, per germline (reference sequence). CDR3 length: 19 amino acids. The CDR3 DNA is TGTGCCTGGAGTTTTTTAGGGTTCGGGACATCACAAAGGGGCTATGGCTACACCTTC. It encodes CAWSFLGFGTSQRGYGYTF.

This sequence joins TRBV2 and TRBJ2-7; TRBD2 agrees at 8 bases. The CDR3 consists of 17 residues. The germline V gene encodes CDR1 SNHLY and CDR2 FYNNEI. V shed 7 bases, J shed 1 base, and the junction held 15 bases outside the gene matches. In DNA form, the CDR3 reads TGTGCCAGCACTTTCCCTCAACTAGCGGAGTTGTCCTACGAGCAGTACTTC. This translates into CASTFPQLAELSYEQYF.

The rearrangement joins TRBV5-4 to TRBJ2-7, with 7 bases fitting TRBD2. CDR3 length: 15 amino acids. V lost 4 bases and J lost 7; bases outside the gene matches: 14. Per germline, CDR1 SGHNT and CDR2 YYREEE (reference sequence). Written as DNA, the CDR3 is TGTGCCAGCAGCGGCTTAGGCGGGAGCCCCTCAGAGCAGTACTTC. It encodes CASSGLGGSPSEQYF.

V usage is TRBV6-5 and J usage is TRBJ1-2; 7 nucleotides line up with TRBD1. Unmatched junction bases numbered 8, after V lost 0 bases and J lost 7 bases. Per germline, CDR1 MNHEY and CDR2 SVGAGI. The CDR3 covers 15 residues. Here the CDR3 reads CASSYSTGPTLGYTF. The DNA of the CDR3 is TGTGCCAGCAGTTACTCGACAGGGCCCACACTTGGCTACACCTTC.

The genes are TRBV11-2 and TRBJ2-7; 7 bases are shared with TRBD2. Losses at the gene ends were 5 bases for V and 1 base for J; bases not matched to a gene: 5. Per germline, CDR1 SGHAT and CDR2 FQNNGV. This CDR3 is 14 amino acids long. CDR3 loop: CASSPNSGSYEQYF. The DNA of the CDR3 is TGTGCCAGCAGCCCCAATAGCGGGTCCTACGAGCAGTACTTC.

This chain joins TRBV9 and TRBJ1-5; 11 nucleotides match TRBD1. V was pared by 0 bases and J by 5 bases, with 1 base of the junction left unmatched. The CDR3 covers 15 residues. Germline CDR1 reads SGDLS; CDR2 reads YYNGEE. This CDR3 reads CASSVGGQGDQPQHF. The CDR3 nucleotides read TGTGCCAGCAGCGTAGGGGGACAGGGGGATCAGCCCCAGCATTTT.

The rearrangement joins TRBV29-1 to TRBJ1-4; possible D gene TRBD1, 6 bases. CDR1 is SQVTM, CDR2 ANQGSEA, per germline. With 6 bases removed from V and 7 bases from J, the gap between germline ends came to 18 bases. The CDR3 covers 14 residues. The CDR3 region is CSVGQQGTSEKLFF. Written as DNA, the CDR3 is TGCAGCGTGGGCCAACAGGGAACGAGTGAAAAACTGTTTTTT.